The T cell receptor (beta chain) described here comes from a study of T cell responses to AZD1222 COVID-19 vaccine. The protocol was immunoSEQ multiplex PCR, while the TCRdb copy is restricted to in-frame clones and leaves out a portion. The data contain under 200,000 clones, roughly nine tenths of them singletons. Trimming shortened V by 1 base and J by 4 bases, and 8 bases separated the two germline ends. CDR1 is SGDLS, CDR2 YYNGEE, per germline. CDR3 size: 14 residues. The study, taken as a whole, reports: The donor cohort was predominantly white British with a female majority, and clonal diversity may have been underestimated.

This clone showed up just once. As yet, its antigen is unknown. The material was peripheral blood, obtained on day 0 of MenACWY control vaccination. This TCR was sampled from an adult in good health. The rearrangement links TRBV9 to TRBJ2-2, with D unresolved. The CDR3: CASSVSGSTGELFF. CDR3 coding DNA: TGTGCCAGCAGCGTATCTGGGTCCACCGGGGAGCTGTTTTTT.